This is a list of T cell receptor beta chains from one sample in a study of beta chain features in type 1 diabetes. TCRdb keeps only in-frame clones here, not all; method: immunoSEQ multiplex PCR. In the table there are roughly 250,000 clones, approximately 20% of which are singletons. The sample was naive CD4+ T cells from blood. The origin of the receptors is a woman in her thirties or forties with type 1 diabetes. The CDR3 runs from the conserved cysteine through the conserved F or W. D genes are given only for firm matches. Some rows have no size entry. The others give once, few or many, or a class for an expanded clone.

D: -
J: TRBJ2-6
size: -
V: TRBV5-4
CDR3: CASSPPGSGANVLTF
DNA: TGTGCCAGCAGCCCGCCAGGGTCTGGGGCCAACGTCCTGACTTTC

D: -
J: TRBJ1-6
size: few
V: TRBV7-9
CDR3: CASSFRTENSPLHF
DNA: TGTGCCAGCAGCTTCCGGACAGAAAATTCACCCCTCCACTTT

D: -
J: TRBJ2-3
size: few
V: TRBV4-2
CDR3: CASSQNRDTQYF
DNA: TGTGCCAGCAGCCAAAACCGGGATACGCAGTATTTT

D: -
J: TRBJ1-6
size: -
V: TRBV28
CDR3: CASSLLTGENSPLHF
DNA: TGTGCCAGCAGTCTCCTGACGGGGGAGAATTCACCCCTCCACTTT

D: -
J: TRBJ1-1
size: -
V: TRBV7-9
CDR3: CASSLDYPAFF
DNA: TGTGCCAGCAGCTTAGATTATCCAGCTTTCTTT

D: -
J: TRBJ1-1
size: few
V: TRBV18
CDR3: CASSLGQSRTEAFF
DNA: TGTGCCAGCTCTCTAGGACAGTCCCGGACTGAAGCTTTCTTT

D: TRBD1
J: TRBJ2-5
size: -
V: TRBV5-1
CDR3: CASSPGQGQETQYF
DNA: TGCGCCAGCAGCCCCGGACAGGGGCAAGAGACCCAGTACTTC

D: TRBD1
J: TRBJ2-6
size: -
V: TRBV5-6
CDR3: CASSPGGQGAAGANVLTF
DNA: TGTGCCAGCAGCCCGGGGGGACAGGGGGCGGCTGGGGCCAACGTCCTGACTTTC

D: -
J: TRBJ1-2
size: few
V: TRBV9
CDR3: CASSGLGVFRTYTF
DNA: TGTGCCAGCAGCGGACTTGGAGTTTTCAGAACCTACACCTTC

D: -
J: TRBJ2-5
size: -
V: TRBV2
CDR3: CASKSLSGETQYF
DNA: TGTGCCAGCAAGAGCCTAAGCGGAGAGACCCAGTACTTC

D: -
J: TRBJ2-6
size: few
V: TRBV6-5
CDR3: CASSYSHAANVLTF
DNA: TGTGCCAGCAGTTACTCACATGCGGCCAACGTCCTGACTTTC

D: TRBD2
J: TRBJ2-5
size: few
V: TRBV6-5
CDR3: CASRESGGARETQYF
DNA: TGTGCCAGCAGAGAGAGCGGGGGGGCCCGAGAGACCCAGTACTTC

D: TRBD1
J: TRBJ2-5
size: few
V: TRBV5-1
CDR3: CASSLQGARETQYF
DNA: TGCGCCAGCAGCTTACAGGGGGCGAGGGAGACCCAGTACTTC

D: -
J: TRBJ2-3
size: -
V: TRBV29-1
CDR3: CSVGVGGTDTQYF
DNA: TGCAGCGTTGGAGTTGGCGGAACAGATACGCAGTATTTT

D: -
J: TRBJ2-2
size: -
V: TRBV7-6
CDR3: CASSLGQSHTGELFF
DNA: TGTGCCAGCAGCTTAGGCCAGTCTCACACCGGGGAGCTGTTTTTT

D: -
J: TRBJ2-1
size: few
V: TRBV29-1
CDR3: CSVDPPSYTGYSYNEQFF
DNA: TGCAGCGTTGACCCGCCCTCATATACAGGGTACTCCTACAATGAGCAGTTCTTC

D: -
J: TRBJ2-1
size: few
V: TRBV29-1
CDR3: CSVEGHSGDNEQFF
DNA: TGCAGCGTTGAGGGGCATAGCGGCGACAATGAGCAGTTCTTC

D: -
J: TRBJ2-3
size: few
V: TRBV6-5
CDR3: CASSRQGSVTQYF
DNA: TGTGCCAGCAGTCGTCAGGGGTCGGTTACGCAGTATTTT

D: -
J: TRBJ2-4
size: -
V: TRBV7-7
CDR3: CASSLDQGLNIQYF
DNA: TGTGCCAGCAGCTTAGATCAGGGTCTAAACATTCAGTACTTC

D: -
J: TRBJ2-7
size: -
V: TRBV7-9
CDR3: CASSFFEGAVGQYF
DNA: TGTGCCAGCAGCTTCTTTGAAGGAGCGGTGGGGCAGTACTTC

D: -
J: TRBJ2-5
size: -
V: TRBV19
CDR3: CASSRLAEETQYF
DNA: TGTGCCAGTAGCAGGCTAGCCGAAGAGACCCAGTACTTC

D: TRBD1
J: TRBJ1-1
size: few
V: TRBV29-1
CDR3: CSVGTGSTEAFF
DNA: TGCAGCGTGGGGACAGGGTCCACTGAAGCTTTCTTT

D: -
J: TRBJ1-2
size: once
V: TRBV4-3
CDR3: CASSRLMGADYGYTF
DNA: TGCGCCAGCAGCCGGCTAATGGGGGCTGACTATGGCTACACCTTC

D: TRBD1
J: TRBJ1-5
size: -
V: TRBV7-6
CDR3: CASSPMTGSAAQPQHF
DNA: TGTGCCAGCAGCCCAATGACAGGGAGTGCGGCTCAGCCCCAGCATTTT

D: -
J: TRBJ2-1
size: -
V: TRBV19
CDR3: CASSTGLDYNEQFF
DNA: TGTGCCAGTAGTACGGGACTGGACTACAATGAGCAGTTCTTC

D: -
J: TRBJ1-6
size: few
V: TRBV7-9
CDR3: CASSALTTPSNSPLHF
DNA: TGTGCCAGCAGCGCCCTGACGACTCCCTCAAATTCACCCCTCCACTTT

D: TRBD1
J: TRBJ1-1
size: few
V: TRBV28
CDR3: CASEYRGPGKTEAFF
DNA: TGTGCCAGTGAGTACAGGGGACCTGGGAAGACTGAAGCTTTCTTT

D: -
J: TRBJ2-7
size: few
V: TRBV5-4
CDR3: CASSMAGSVDEQYF
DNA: TGTGCCAGCAGTATGGCCGGGTCAGTGGACGAGCAGTACTTC

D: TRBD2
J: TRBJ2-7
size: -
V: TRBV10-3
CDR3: CATGLVGAYEQYF
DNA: TGTGCCACGGGACTAGTGGGAGCCTACGAGCAGTACTTC

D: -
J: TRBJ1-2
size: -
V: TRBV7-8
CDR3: CASSLGPGNYGYTF
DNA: TGTGCCAGCAGCTTAGGCCCCGGGAACTATGGCTACACCTTC

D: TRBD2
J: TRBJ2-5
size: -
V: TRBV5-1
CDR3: CASSSGLAGDQETQYF
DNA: TGCGCCAGCAGTTCAGGACTAGCGGGGGACCAAGAGACCCAGTACTTC

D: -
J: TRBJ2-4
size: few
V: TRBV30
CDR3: CAWSGLPPNIQYF
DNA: TGTGCCTGGAGTGGGCTCCCCCCAAACATTCAGTACTTC

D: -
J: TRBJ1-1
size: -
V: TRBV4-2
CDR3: CASSQGGRYTEAFF
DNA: TGTGCCAGCAGCCAGGGGGGGAGGTACACTGAAGCTTTCTTT

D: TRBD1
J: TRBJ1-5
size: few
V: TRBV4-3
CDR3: CASSRDRSNQPQHF
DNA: TGCGCCAGCAGCCGGGACAGAAGCAATCAGCCCCAGCATTTT

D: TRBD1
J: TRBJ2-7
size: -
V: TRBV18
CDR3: CASSPGTGSYEQYF
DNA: TGTGCCAGCTCACCGGGGACAGGCTCCTACGAGCAGTACTTC

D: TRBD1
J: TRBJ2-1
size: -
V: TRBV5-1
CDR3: CASSVGSGTGENEQFF
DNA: TGCGCCAGCAGTGTAGGATCGGGGACAGGGGAAAATGAGCAGTTCTTC

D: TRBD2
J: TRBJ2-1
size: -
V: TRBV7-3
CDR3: CASSLRTSGSDEQFF
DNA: TGTGCCAGCAGCCTAAGGACTAGCGGGAGCGATGAGCAGTTCTTC

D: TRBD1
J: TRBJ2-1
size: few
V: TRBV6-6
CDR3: CASSSTWTGNEQFF
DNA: TGTGCCAGCAGTTCTACTTGGACAGGGAATGAGCAGTTCTTC

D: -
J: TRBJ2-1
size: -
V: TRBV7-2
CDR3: CASSYRDNSYNEQFF
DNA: TGTGCCAGCAGCTACAGGGACAACTCCTACAATGAGCAGTTCTTC

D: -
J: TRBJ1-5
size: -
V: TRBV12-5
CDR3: CASGLVKDPGGGPQHF
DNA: TGTGCTAGTGGTTTGGTAAAGGATCCGGGGGGTGGGCCCCAGCATTTT

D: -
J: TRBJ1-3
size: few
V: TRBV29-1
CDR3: CSVEDRSGNTIYF
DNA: TGCAGCGTCGAAGACAGGTCTGGAAACACCATATATTTT

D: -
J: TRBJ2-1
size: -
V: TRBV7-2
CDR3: CASSLATGNEQFF
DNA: TGTGCCAGCAGCTTGGCTACAGGCAATGAGCAGTTCTTC

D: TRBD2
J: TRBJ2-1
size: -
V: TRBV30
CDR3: CAWRPTLAGEAGYEQFF
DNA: TGTGCCTGGAGACCCACGCTAGCGGGAGAGGCTGGGTATGAGCAGTTCTTC

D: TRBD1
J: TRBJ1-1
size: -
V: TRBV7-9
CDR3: CASSPDRDEAFF
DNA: TGTGCCAGCAGCCCGGACAGGGATGAAGCTTTCTTT

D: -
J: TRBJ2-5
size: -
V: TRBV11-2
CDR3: CASSLESETQYF
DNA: TGTGCCAGCAGCTTAGAATCGGAGACCCAGTACTTC

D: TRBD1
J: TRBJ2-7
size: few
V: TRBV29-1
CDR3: CSVDRDRGGQYF
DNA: TGCAGCGTTGACAGGGACAGGGGAGGGCAGTACTTC

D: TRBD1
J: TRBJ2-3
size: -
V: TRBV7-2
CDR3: CASSLGQGGSDTQYF
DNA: TGTGCCAGCAGCTTAGGACAGGGTGGGTCAGATACGCAGTATTTT

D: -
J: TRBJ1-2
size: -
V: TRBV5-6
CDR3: CASSWSPDGYTF
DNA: TGTGCCAGCAGCTGGAGTCCTGATGGCTACACCTTC

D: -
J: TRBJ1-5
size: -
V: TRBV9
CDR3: CASSADSHSNQPQHF
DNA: TGTGCCAGCAGCGCGGACAGCCATAGCAATCAGCCCCAGCATTTT

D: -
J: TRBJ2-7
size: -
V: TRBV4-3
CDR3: CASSQDGAAGPYEQYF
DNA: TGCGCCAGCAGCCAAGATGGGGCAGCGGGCCCCTACGAGCAGTACTTC

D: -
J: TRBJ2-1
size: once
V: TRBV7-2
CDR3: CASSLGVMGWQFF
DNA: TGTGCCAGCAGCTTGGGAGTGATGGGGTGGCAGTTCTTC

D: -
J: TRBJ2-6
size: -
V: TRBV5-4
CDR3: CASSLDRSGANVLTF
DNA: TGTGCCAGCAGCTTGGACAGATCTGGGGCCAACGTCCTGACTTTC

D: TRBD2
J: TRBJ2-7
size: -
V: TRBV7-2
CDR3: CASSVSSGGLPFEQYF
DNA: TGTGCCAGCAGCGTTTCTAGCGGGGGGCTCCCCTTCGAGCAGTACTTC

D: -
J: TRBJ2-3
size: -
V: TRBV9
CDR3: CASSVREDTQYF
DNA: TGTGCCAGCAGCGTCAGGGAAGATACGCAGTATTTT

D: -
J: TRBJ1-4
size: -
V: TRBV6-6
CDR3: CASSYSPSGREKLFF
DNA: TGTGCCAGCAGTTACTCGCCAAGTGGGAGAGAAAAACTGTTTTTT

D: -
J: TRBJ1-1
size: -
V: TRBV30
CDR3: CAWKERENTEAFF
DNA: TGTGCCTGGAAAGAGAGGGAGAACACTGAAGCTTTCTTT

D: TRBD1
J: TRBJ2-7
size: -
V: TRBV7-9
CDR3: CASSGPGTAYEQYF
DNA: TGTGCCAGCAGCGGTCCCGGGACAGCCTACGAGCAGTACTTC